The 3 T cell receptor beta chains in this list originate from one sample, sequenced in a study of shared clonotypes between healthy human individuals. TCRdb's table, derived via immunoSEQ multiplex PCR, lists solely in-frame clones and lacks some. Among some 1 million clones, under 80% were seen once, and the ten largest hold roughly 1.4%. Sequencing input: memory CD4+ T cells sorted from blood. The subset denotes: CD45RA-negative fraction. The receptors were gathered from a young man in good health.

This clone was detected once. The gene calls are TRBV11-3 and TRBJ2-1; maybe TRBD1 (5 bases). Germline lookup yields CDR1 SGHNT and CDR2 YENEEA. The CDR3 contains 13 residues. V dropped 5 bases and J dropped 4 bases, with 9 bases sitting between them. The CDR3 here is CASSQDRYNEQFF. CDR3 DNA sequence: TGTGCCAGCAGCCAAGACAGATACAATGAGCAGTTCTTC.

This chain uses TRBV9 with TRBJ2-2; 8 positions agree with TRBD2. The V gene end was trimmed by 2 bases and the J gene end by 4 bases; junction bases not matched to a gene: 13. CDR1 is SGDLS and CDR2 is YYNGEE in the germline V gene. The CDR3 loop spans 18 amino acids. The CDR3 region has the DNA TGTGCCAGCAGCGTGGAACGAGGGCTAGCGGGTGCCACCGGGGAGCTGTTTTTT. Protein product: CASSVERGLAGATGELFF.

The chain employs TRBV29-1 and TRBJ2-4; TRBD2 is a possible D gene (5 bases). The CDR3 spans 11 residues. CDR1 SQVTM and CDR2 ANQGSEA come from the germline V gene. With 7 bases removed from V and 11 bases from J, the gap between germline ends came to 15 bases. As DNA, the CDR3 is TGCAGCGGCGCCGAGGGCGTGGTTCAGTACTTC. It codes for CSGAEGVVQYF. The full variable domain, rest sourced from reference TRBV29-1 and TRBJ2-4, is SAVISQKPSRDICQRGTSLTIQCQVDSQVTMMFWYRQQPGQSLTLIATANQGSEATYESGFVIDKFPISRPNLTFSTLTVSNMSPEDSSIYLCSGAEGVVQYFGAGTRLSVL.